The 4 T cell receptor beta chains below all came from one sample that was sequenced in a study of blood T cell repertoires in COVID-19. The repertoire was sequenced with immunoSEQ multiplex PCR; TCRdb's copy has only in-frame clones and lacks some. The repertoire consists of about 380,000 clones, with roughly 90% occurring once and the leading ten covering 1% to 1.5%. Sequenced input: peripheral blood. These receptors were obtained from a man in his forties or fifties with acute or convalescent COVID-19.

J is TRBJ1-3 and V is TRBV5-1; D is ambiguous. V was shortened by 3 bases and J by 1 base, with 14 bases between the two germline ends. Germline V lookup: CDR1 SGHRS, CDR2 YFSETQ. The CDR3 runs to 16 residues. Here the CDR3 reads CASSWAGLKSGNTIYF. The CDR3 nucleotides read TGCGCCAGCAGCTGGGCCGGACTGAAGTCTGGAAACACCATATATTTT.

CDR3 nucleotide sequence: TGTGCCATCAGCCCGGGACAGGGGGCAGATACGCAGTATTTT. Protein sequence: CAISPGQGADTQYF. The chain is built from TRBV10-3 and TRBJ2-3, with TRBD1 matching 11 bases. Losses at the gene ends were 6 bases for V and 4 bases for J; bases not matched to a gene: 3. The CDR3 totals 14 residues. Germline V gene data show CDR1 as ENHRY and CDR2 as SYGVKD.

The chain employs TRBV7-9 and TRBJ1-2; the D is unclear. From germline, CDR1 is SEHNR and CDR2 FQNEAQ (reference sequence). CDR3 length equals 14 residues. Trimming removed 5 bases from V and 7 bases from J, with 17 bases in between. DNA for the CDR3: TGTGCCAGCAGCCCCCTCGAGGGATTGGGTGGCTACACCTTC. Translation gives CASSPLEGLGGYTF.

This sequence joins TRBV7-2 and TRBJ2-3; D is uncertain. Trimming took 2 bases from V and 3 from J, leaving 12 bases between them. The germline gives CDR1 SGHTA, CDR2 FQGNSA. The CDR3 has 15 amino acids. CDR3 sequence reads: CASSLTPAETDTQYF. CDR3 sequence (DNA): TGTGCCAGCAGCTTAACCCCCGCGGAGACAGATACGCAGTATTTT.